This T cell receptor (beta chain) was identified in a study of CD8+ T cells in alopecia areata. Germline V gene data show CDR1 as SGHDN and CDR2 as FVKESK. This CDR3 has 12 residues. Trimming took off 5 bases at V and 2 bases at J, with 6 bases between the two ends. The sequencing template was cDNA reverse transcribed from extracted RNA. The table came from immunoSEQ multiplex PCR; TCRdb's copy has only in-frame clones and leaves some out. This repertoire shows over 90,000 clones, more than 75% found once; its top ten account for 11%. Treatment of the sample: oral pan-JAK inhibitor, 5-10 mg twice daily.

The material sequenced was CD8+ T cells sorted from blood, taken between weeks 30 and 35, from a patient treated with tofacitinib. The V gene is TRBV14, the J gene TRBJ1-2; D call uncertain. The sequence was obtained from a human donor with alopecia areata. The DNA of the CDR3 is TGTGCCAGCAGCTACGACAACTATGGCTACACCTTC. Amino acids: CASSYDNYGYTF.